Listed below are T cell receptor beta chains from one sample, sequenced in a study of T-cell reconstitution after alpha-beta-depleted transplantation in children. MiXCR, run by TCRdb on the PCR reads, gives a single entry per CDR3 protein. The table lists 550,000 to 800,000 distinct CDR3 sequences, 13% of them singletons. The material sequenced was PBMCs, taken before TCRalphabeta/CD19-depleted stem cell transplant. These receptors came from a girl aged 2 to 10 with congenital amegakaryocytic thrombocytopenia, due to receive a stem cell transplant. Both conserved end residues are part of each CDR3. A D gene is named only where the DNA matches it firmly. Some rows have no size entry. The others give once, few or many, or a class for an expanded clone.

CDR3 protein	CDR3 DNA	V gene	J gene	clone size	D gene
CASSFSEYSNEQFF	TGTGCCAGCAGTTTTAGCGAATATAGCAATGAGCAGTTCTTC	TRBV12-3/TRBV12-4	TRBJ2-1	.	.
CSVGPRDRYEQYF	TGCAGCGTTGGCCCTAGGGACAGATACGAGCAGTACTTC	TRBV29-1	TRBJ2-7	few	TRBD1
CASSLGWQGSYNEQFF	TGTGCCAGCAGCTTAGGATGGCAGGGCTCCTACAATGAGCAGTTCTTC	TRBV7-6	TRBJ2-1	.	.
CASSPGTSGKRADTQYF	TGTGCCAGCAGCCCCGGGACTAGCGGGAAAAGGGCAGATACGCAGTATTTT	TRBV7-8	TRBJ2-3	few	TRBD2
CASSMDFTYEQYF	TGCGCCAGCAGCATGGACTTTACCTACGAGCAGTACTTC	TRBV5-1	TRBJ2-7	few	.
CSALAVNSYEQYF	TGCAGTGCTTTAGCGGTGAACTCCTACGAGCAGTACTTC	TRBV20-1	TRBJ2-7	many	.
CSARDLSPSGFGGYTF	TGCAGTGCTAGAGATTTGTCCCCATCGGGTTTTGGTGGCTACACCTTC	TRBV20-1	TRBJ1-2	many	.
CASSLGSGVVETQYF	TGTGCCAGCAGCTTAGGATCGGGAGTTGTAGAGACCCAGTACTTC	TRBV7-7	TRBJ2-5	many	.
CASSPGTGAMNTEAFF	TGTGCCAGCAGCCCTGGGACAGGGGCCATGAACACTGAAGCTTTCTTT	TRBV3-1	TRBJ1-1	.	TRBD1
CSARDGWEQFF	TGCAGTGCTAGGGACGGATGGGAGCAGTTCTTC	TRBV20-1	TRBJ2-1	many	.
CSAVAGGRANNEQFF	TGCAGTGCTGTAGCTGGCGGGAGGGCCAACAATGAGCAGTTCTTC	TRBV20-1	TRBJ2-1	many	TRBD2
CASSLYRGLADEQYF	TGTGCCAGCAGTTTATACAGGGGACTAGCGGACGAGCAGTACTTC	TRBV28	TRBJ2-7	.	TRBD2
CASSFGQGAQETQYF	TGTGCCAGCAGCTTCGGACAGGGGGCGCAGGAGACCCAGTACTTC	TRBV7-9	TRBJ2-5	few	TRBD1
CASSSSFNEQFF	TGTGCCAGCAGTTCGAGTTTCAATGAGCAGTTCTTC	TRBV6-2/TRBV6-3	TRBJ2-1	many	.
CASSGTPSAYEQYF	TGTGCCAGCAGTGGGACTCCCTCAGCCTACGAGCAGTACTTC	TRBV6-1	TRBJ2-7	.	.
CASLGTSGDNEQFF	TGCGCCAGCCTGGGGACTAGCGGAGACAATGAGCAGTTCTTC	TRBV5-1	TRBJ2-1	many	TRBD2
CSARGPGALSGYTF	TGCAGTGCTAGAGGCCCAGGGGCCTTAAGTGGCTACACCTTC	TRBV20-1	TRBJ1-2	.	.
CASSITAGELFF	TGCGCCAGCAGTATCACTGCCGGGGAGCTGTTTTTT	TRBV5-1	TRBJ2-2	many	.
CASSPHRAVGQDTQYF	TGCGCCAGCAGCCCGCACCGAGCGGTTGGGCAAGATACGCAGTATTTT	TRBV5-1	TRBJ2-3	few	.
CSVQRDRAEEKLFF	TGCAGCGTTCAAAGGGACAGAGCGGAGGAAAAACTGTTTTTT	TRBV29-1	TRBJ1-4	.	TRBD1
CSAGKPGSDTEAFF	TGCAGTGCTGGAAAACCAGGGTCCGACACTGAAGCTTTCTTT	TRBV20-1	TRBJ1-1	many	.
CSALLTGGTEAFF	TGCAGTGCCCTCCTTACCGGGGGGACTGAAGCTTTCTTT	TRBV20-1	TRBJ1-1	few	.
CASSLTAGLINYGYTF	TGTGCCAGCAGTTTGACGGCAGGTTTAATTAACTATGGCTACACCTTC	TRBV27	TRBJ1-2	many	.
CASSRGTHTEAFF	TGCGCCAGCAGCCGCGGGACCCACACTGAAGCTTTCTTT	TRBV5-1	TRBJ1-1	many	.
CSARERQGPALETQYF	TGCAGTGCTAGAGAGCGACAGGGTCCGGCGTTGGAGACCCAGTACTTC	TRBV20-1	TRBJ2-5	many	TRBD1
CASSRTTSGRTEQFF	TGTGCCAGCAGTCGAACGACTAGCGGGAGGACTGAGCAGTTCTTC	TRBV27	TRBJ2-1	.	TRBD2
CASSLAQPKLNTEAFF	TGCGCCAGCAGCTTGGCCCAACCTAAGTTGAACACTGAAGCTTTCTTT	TRBV5-1	TRBJ1-1	few	.
CASRAATGGELFF	TGTGCCAGCAGGGCAGCCACTGGCGGGGAGCTGTTTTTT	TRBV12-3/TRBV12-4	TRBJ2-2	many	.
CASSFVEGELFF	TGTGCCAGCAGTTTCGTAGAAGGGGAGCTGTTTTTT	TRBV12-3/TRBV12-4	TRBJ2-2	.	.
CASSLFSSMGELFF	TGTGCCAGCAGTTTATTTTCGAGTATGGGGGAGCTGTTTTTT	TRBV12-3/TRBV12-4	TRBJ2-2	many	.
CASSVRTIHVTNNEQFF	TGTGCCAGCTCGGTCCGGACTATCCACGTTACGAACAATGAGCAGTTCTTC	TRBV6-2/TRBV6-3	TRBJ2-1	many	.
CASSLVETQYF	TGTGCCAGCAGCTTAGTTGAGACCCAGTACTTC	TRBV7-9	TRBJ2-5	many	.
CASSLGAFASGRRETQYF	TGCGCCAGCAGTCTAGGGGCCTTTGCTAGCGGGAGACGAGAGACCCAGTACTTC	TRBV5-1	TRBJ2-5	.	TRBD2
CASSPTNSPLHF	TGTGCCAGCAGTCCTACAAATTCACCCCTCCACTTT	TRBV12-3/TRBV12-4	TRBJ1-6	many	.
CASSLTGQVGDEQYF	TGTGCCAGCAGTTTAACCGGACAGGTAGGGGACGAGCAGTACTTC	TRBV12-3/TRBV12-4	TRBJ2-7	many	TRBD1
CAISDLSGSSPFGNTGELFF	TGTGCCATCAGTGACTTGAGCGGGAGTTCCCCCTTCGGAAACACCGGGGAGCTGTTTTTT	TRBV10-3	TRBJ2-2	few	TRBD2
CASSPNPDTQYF	TGTGCCAGCAGCCCGAACCCAGATACGCAGTATTTT	TRBV7-8	TRBJ2-3	few	.
CASSFPGEGEFF	TGTGCCAGCAGTTTCCCGGGAGAGGGAGAATTCTTC	TRBV12-3/TRBV12-4	TRBJ2-1	.	.